This is a list of T cell receptor beta chains from one sample in a study of cytomegalovirus exposure and HLA in healthy donors. The table came from immunoSEQ multiplex PCR; TCRdb's copy has only in-frame clones and leaves some out. The sample has roughly 240,000 clones; just under 80% are singletons. Material: PBMCs. Receptor source: a boy younger than 18 in good health and CMV-seronegative. The CDR3 runs from the conserved cysteine through the conserved F or W. D genes are given only for firm matches. Rows give clone size only sometimes, using once, few, many, or a class for an expanded clone.

cdr3_nt	cdr3_aa	d_call	v_call	j_call	clone_size
TGTGCCACCTGGACAGGGCTCCCCTCCTACGAGCAGTACTTC	CATWTGLPSYEQYF	TRBD1	TRBV15	TRBJ2-7	NA
TGTGCCAGCCAGGAATATCCCCAGGGGTCCACCGGGGAGCTGTTTTTT	CASQEYPQGSTGELFF	NA	TRBV27	TRBJ2-2	NA
TGTGCCAGTAGAGGACAGCTTAGCAATCAGCCCCAGCATTTT	CASRGQLSNQPQHF	NA	TRBV5-5	TRBJ1-5	NA
TGTGCCAGCAGCCTCCGGGACAGGGTCGAAGAAAAACTGTTTTTT	CASSLRDRVEEKLFF	TRBD1	TRBV9	TRBJ1-4	NA
TGTGCCAGCAGCGTATGGGCTAGCGGGAGTATGGAGACCCAGTACTTC	CASSVWASGSMETQYF	TRBD2	TRBV9	TRBJ2-5	NA
TGTGCCATCGCAGGGGGATTGTTTAACTATGGCTACACCTTC	CAIAGGLFNYGYTF	TRBD1	TRBV10-3	TRBJ1-2	NA
TGCAGCGTTGAGGGGCGGGAGGCCCCCTACGAGCAGTACTTC	CSVEGREAPYEQYF	TRBD2	TRBV29-1	TRBJ2-7	NA
TGTGCCAGCTCACCGGGACAGGGGGGTGAAGGCTACACCTTC	CASSPGQGGEGYTF	TRBD1	TRBV18	TRBJ1-2	NA
TGTGCCAGCAGTCCATCCCTCCTTCCCTACGCCCTCCCTCAAAACTATGGCTACACCTTC	CASSPSLLPYALPQNYGYTF	NA	TRBV5-5	TRBJ1-2	NA
TGTGCCAGCAGTGAATACGGGGACTATGGCTACACCTTC	CASSEYGDYGYTF	NA	TRBV6-1	TRBJ1-2	NA
TGTGCCAGCAGTATCACAGGGAGTGGCTACACCTTC	CASSITGSGYTF	NA	TRBV6-5	TRBJ1-2	NA
TGTGCCAGTAGTATAGGGTCCAGACTAAACACAGATACGCAGTATTTT	CASSIGSRLNTDTQYF	NA	TRBV19	TRBJ2-3	few
TGCGCCAGCAGCCAAGATCTCGAGAGCTTGGCTGGGGCCAACGTCCTGACTTTC	CASSQDLESLAGANVLTF	NA	TRBV4-1	TRBJ2-6	NA
TGTGCCAGCAGTAGGACTAGCGGGAGTACTGAGCAGTTCTTC	CASSRTSGSTEQFF	TRBD2	TRBV27	TRBJ2-1	few
TGTGCCATCAGTGATGGGGGCAGGGCAGATACGCAGTATTTT	CAISDGGRADTQYF	NA	TRBV10-3	TRBJ2-3	NA
TGTGCCAGCAGCTGGGGGGGACAGGTCAATGAGCAGTTCTTC	CASSWGGQVNEQFF	NA	TRBV7-9	TRBJ2-1	NA
TGTGCCAGCAGTTTAAATGCCCAGGGAACCACCGGGGAGCTGTTTTTT	CASSLNAQGTTGELFF	NA	TRBV7-6	TRBJ2-2	NA
TGTGCCAGCAGCTTGGACAACAATCAGCCCCAGCATTTT	CASSLDNNQPQHF	NA	TRBV5-4	TRBJ1-5	NA